Shown below are 32 T cell receptor beta chains from a single sample sequenced in a study of beta chain features in type 1 diabetes. Points from the study as a whole: Type 1 diabetes patients showed a moderate but significant shortening of TCRB CDR3s in all four CD4+ subsets.

Expressed TCRB transcripts were sequenced, since all the RNA that had been isolated was reverse transcribed. Profiling relied on immunoSEQ multiplex PCR, and the TCRdb table lists in-frame clones only, not all of them. The sample holds approximately 260,000 clones; 20% are singletons and the top ten take roughly 0.028%. The antigens for these receptors are not known. The specimen was naive CD4+ T cells from blood. The receptors shown here come from a woman aged 40 to 55 with type 1 diabetes.

The V gene is TRBV6-5, the J gene TRBJ2-1; 8 bases are shared with TRBD1. The V gene end was trimmed by 5 bases and the J gene end by 9 bases; junction bases not matched to a gene: 3. CDR1 MNHEY and CDR2 SVGAGI come from the germline V gene. The CDR3 length is 12 residues. CDR3 in DNA: TGTGCCAGCAGTCAAACAGGGGGTGAGCAGTTCTTC. It specifies CASSQTGGEQFF.

This clone was seen only a few times. The gene calls are TRBV7-2 and TRBJ2-7, with D unclear. The CDR3 sequence is 12 residues long. Trimming left V 9 bases short and J 2 bases short, with 11 bases between. The V gene's germline CDR1 is SGHTA and CDR2 FQGNSA. Here the CDR3 DNA reads TGTGCCAGGCCCCACAGAGCCTACGAGCAGTACTTC. The encoded protein is CARPHRAYEQYF.

The chain links TRBV9 to TRBJ1-6, with 7 bases fitting TRBD1. The germline gives CDR1 SGDLS, CDR2 YYNGEE. Germline trimming cut 3 bases from V and 7 bases from J; bases unmatched to any gene: 4. The CDR3 has 14 residues. Here the CDR3 reads CASSAGTANSPLHF. As DNA, the CDR3 is TGTGCCAGCAGCGCGGGGACAGCCAATTCACCCCTCCACTTT.

This clone was detected a few times. The CDR3 DNA reads as TGTGCCAGCAGCGTTTCCGGACAGGGGCCTCAAGAGACCCAGTACTTC. It specifies CASSVSGQGPQETQYF. The chain links TRBV9 to TRBJ2-5; 9 bases are a match to TRBD1. Germline assignment: CDR1 SGDLS and CDR2 YYNGEE. The CDR3 is 16 residues long. With V trimmed by 2 bases and J by 2 bases, 7 bases remained unmatched.

There are a few counts of this clone. This rearrangement joins TRBV5-4 to TRBJ1-4; TRBD1 matches 7 bases. V lost 4 bases and J lost 2; bases outside the gene matches: 5. Germline V gene lookup returns CDR1 SGHNT and CDR2 YYREEE (reference sequence). There are 15 residues in the CDR3. The CDR3 sequence: CASSDQTGTNEKLFF. As DNA, the CDR3 is TGTGCCAGCAGCGATCAGACAGGGACTAATGAAAAACTGTTTTTT.

The chain combines TRBV7-2 with TRBJ2-1, with TRBD2 matching 13 bases. The J segment lost 9 bases and the V segment lost 4 bases, leaving 9 bases of the junction unmatched. Germline V lookup: CDR1 SGHTA, CDR2 FQGNSA. The CDR3 is 16 residues long. The CDR3 loop is CASSYDWTSGRTEQFF. CDR3 in DNA: TGTGCCAGCAGCTATGATTGGACTAGCGGGAGAACTGAGCAGTTCTTC.

This clone was picked up a small number of times. The chain employs TRBV30 and TRBJ1-1; D possibly corresponds to TRBD1 (5 bases). Trimming stripped 7 bases from V and 5 bases from J, with 11 bases between. Germline CDR1 and CDR2: GTSNPN and SVGIG (reference sequence). This CDR3 is 11 amino acids long. The CDR3 DNA is TGTGCCTTGAACCGGGGGACTGAAGCTTTCTTT. Translated: CALNRGTEAFF.

There are a few counts of this clone. CDR3 loop: CASRRVGELFF. CDR3 sequence (DNA): TGTGCCAGCAGACGGGTCGGGGAGCTGTTTTTT. This chain connects TRBV2 to TRBJ2-2; D gene unclear. Between the trimmed V and J ends, which lost 6 bases and 7 bases, there was a span of 6 bases. The length of the CDR3 is 11 residues. Germline loops: CDR1 SNHLY, CDR2 FYNNEI.

This clone was picked up a small number of times. The rearrangement links TRBV11-1 to TRBJ2-1; TRBD1 matches at 10 bases. V gave up 5 bases and J gave up 4 bases; unmatched junction bases: 5. CDR1 SGHAT and CDR2 FQDESV come from the germline V gene (reference sequence). The CDR3 spans 15 residues. In DNA form, the CDR3 reads TGTGCCAGCAGCCTTGACAGGGGGCTTTACAATGAGCAGTTCTTC. Its protein is CASSLDRGLYNEQFF.

In its sample, this clone was seen a few times. The rearrangement joins TRBV5-1 to TRBJ1-4; D is possibly TRBD1 (5 bases). Germline V gene sequence: CDR1 SGHRS, CDR2 YFSETQ. The V and J ends lost 3 bases and 1 base respectively, with 7 bases between them. This CDR3 is built from 14 residues. The CDR3 region has the DNA TGCGCCAGCAGCTCCGGGGGAACTAATGAAAAACTGTTTTTT. It codes for CASSSGGTNEKLFF.

This chain connects TRBV6-5 to TRBJ1-5; 7 bases match TRBD1. CDR1 and CDR2 (germline): MNHEY, SVGAGI. The CDR3 contains 14 residues. The ends lost 4 bases at V and 2 bases at J; junction bases unmatched: 2. This chain's CDR3 is CASSWTGGNQPQHF. Here the CDR3 DNA reads TGTGCCAGCAGTTGGACAGGAGGCAATCAGCCCCAGCATTTT.

The chain couples TRBV6-1 to TRBJ1-5, with D tentatively TRBD1 (5 bases). The CDR3 consists of 13 residues. Germline loops: CDR1 MNHNS, CDR2 SASEGT. V lost 8 bases, J lost 0 bases, and 8 bases lay in between. This CDR3 is CASGGVSNQPQHF. The CDR3 nucleotides are TGTGCCAGCGGGGGGGTTAGCAATCAGCCCCAGCATTTT.

This clone was recorded a few times. V usage is TRBV7-2 and J usage is TRBJ1-1, with D perhaps TRBD1 (6 bases). This CDR3 region has 14 residues. Germline-derived CDR1 and CDR2 are SGHTA and FQGNSA. The germline V and J ends were trimmed by 5 bases and 4 bases, with 14 bases remaining between them. Here the CDR3 reads CASSGYTGSTEAFF. CDR3 coding DNA: TGTGCCAGCAGCGGATACACAGGGAGCACTGAAGCTTTCTTT.

The rearrangement joins TRBV5-1 to TRBJ2-2, with TRBD2 as a possible D gene (6 bases). The V end was cut by 0 bases, the J end by 4 bases, with 10 bases between. The CDR3 is made up of 15 amino acids. Germline loops: CDR1 SGHRS, CDR2 YFSETQ. CDR3 bases: TGCGCCAGCAGCTTGGCCGAGGGAGGCACCGGGGAGCTGTTTTTT. It specifies CASSLAEGGTGELFF.

This clone has only a few counts. V gene TRBV30 combines with J gene TRBJ2-1; D remains unclear. This CDR3 is 11 amino acids long. Deletions cut 0 bases from V and 9 bases from J, with 6 bases between. Germline CDR1 reads GTSNPN; CDR2 reads SVGIG (reference sequence). The CDR3 DNA reads as TGTGCCTGGAGTGTTAGTACTGAGCAGTTCTTC. It codes for CAWSVSTEQFF.

The chain carries TRBV7-3 and TRBJ2-1; the D gene is possibly TRBD2 (6 bases). V was shortened by 2 bases and J by 5 bases, with 10 bases between the two germline ends. Per the germline V gene, CDR1 is SGHTA and CDR2 is FQGTGA. The CDR3 length is 14 residues. This CDR3 is CASSLRGINNEQFF. The CDR3 DNA reads TGTGCCAGCAGCTTACGCGGGATCAACAATGAGCAGTTCTTC.

The CDR3 region has the DNA TGTGCCAGCTCACCAGCATCGGGACAGCCCTACGAGCAGTACTTC. It codes for CASSPASGQPYEQYF. This rearrangement joins TRBV18 to TRBJ2-7; TRBD1 matches at 7 bases. The germline V gene has CDR1 KGHSH and CDR2 LQKENI. V trimming: 2 bases; J trimming: 2 bases; junction bases outside the gene matches: 6. The CDR3 runs to 15 residues.

This clone came up a few times. V and J are TRBV7-2 and TRBJ1-1, with a possible D match to TRBD1 (5 bases). V was cut by 4 bases and J by 0 bases, with 6 bases left in between. Germline lookup yields CDR1 SGHTA and CDR2 FQGNSA. The CDR3 totals 13 residues. CDR3 DNA sequence: TGTGCCAGCAGCTCACAGGTGAACACTGAAGCTTTCTTT. The encoded protein is CASSSQVNTEAFF.

The gene calls are TRBV4-1 and TRBJ2-7, with TRBD2 matching 12 bases. Germline values: CDR1 MGHRA, CDR2 YSYEKL. CDR3 size: 17 residues. The V gene end was trimmed by 4 bases and the J gene end by 7 bases; junction bases not matched to a gene: 14. CDR3 sequence reads: CASSREGLAGSVMEQYF. CDR3 coding DNA: TGCGCCAGCAGCCGCGAGGGACTAGCGGGTTCTGTTATGGAGCAGTACTTC.

This clone has only one observation. The rearrangement links TRBV4-1 to TRBJ2-2, with 8 bases lining up with TRBD1. This CDR3 region has 17 residues. The ends lost 3 bases at V and 2 bases at J; junction bases unmatched: 8. Germline V gene data show CDR1 as MGHRA and CDR2 as YSYEKL. The CDR3 nucleotides are TGCGCCAGCAGCCAGACTCGACAGGGGTTAAACACCGGGGAGCTGTTTTTT. This translates into CASSQTRQGLNTGELFF.

This chain uses TRBV4-1 with TRBJ2-7; possibly TRBD1 for D (6 bases). Germline V gene lookup returns CDR1 MGHRA and CDR2 YSYEKL. V was clipped by 0 bases and J by 8 bases, with 14 bases between them. The CDR3 runs 14 residues. Here the CDR3 DNA reads TGCGCCAGCAGCCAAGATTGGGACACAAACCAGCAGTACTTC. Residues: CASSQDWDTNQQYF.

The sample holds a few counts of this clone. This chain joins TRBV23-1 and TRBJ2-7; D may be TRBD1 (6 bases). TRBV23-1 is assigned to the ORF class and has an uncertain function. Trimming left V 6 bases short and J 7 bases short, with 22 bases between. This CDR3 spans 15 amino acids. The CDR3 DNA sequence: TGCGCCAGCAGCCAAGAGGGCCTAGCAGGGGATGAGCAGTACTTC. Encoded protein: CASSQEGLAGDEQYF.

This clone turned up a few times. This chain joins TRBV14 and TRBJ2-7; D unresolved. V was clipped by 2 bases and J by 6 bases, with 8 bases between them. CDR3 length: 12 amino acids. CDR1 is SGHDN and CDR2 is FVKESK in the germline V gene. Here the CDR3 reads CASSQIRGEQYF. DNA of the CDR3: TGTGCCAGCAGCCAAATCCGCGGCGAGCAGTACTTC. Full variable domain (outside the CDR3, taken from reference TRBV14 and TRBJ2-7): EAGVTQFPSHSVIEKGQTVTLRCDPISGHDNLYWYRRVMGKEIKFLLHFVKESKQDESGMPNNRFLAERTGGTYSTLKVQPAELEDSGVYFCASSQIRGEQYFGPGTRLTVT.

The rearrangement links TRBV30 to TRBJ2-1; TRBD2 matches 7 bases. Germline trimming cut 0 bases from V and 3 bases from J; bases unmatched to any gene: 5. The germline gives CDR1 GTSNPN, CDR2 SVGIG (reference sequence). The CDR3 consists of 15 residues. The CDR3 region has the DNA TGTGCCTGGAGTGTACGCGGGAGCCTCTACAATGAGCAGTTCTTC. It is translated as CAWSVRGSLYNEQFF.

This clone was counted only a few times. V is TRBV29-1 and J is TRBJ2-7; 15 bases match TRBD2. The CDR3 loop spans 16 amino acids. The ends lost 4 bases at V and 5 bases at J; junction bases unmatched: 9. Germline V lookup: CDR1 SQVTM, CDR2 ANQGSEA. In DNA form, the CDR3 reads TGCAGCGTTGCGGGACTAGCGGGAGGCCCAGGCGACGAGCAGTACTTC. Translation gives CSVAGLAGGPGDEQYF.

This clone was recorded a few times. V gene TRBV29-1 combines with J gene TRBJ1-4; 10 bases match TRBD1. In germline, CDR1 is SQVTM, CDR2 ANQGSEA. This CDR3 spans 14 amino acids. The junction had 4 bases not matched to a gene; V was cut back by 5 bases and J by 4 bases. Written as DNA, the CDR3 is TGCAGCGTTAAAGGACAGGGGGTTAATGAAAAACTGTTTTTT. Encoded protein: CSVKGQGVNEKLFF. The full variable domain, in which reference TRBV29-1 and TRBJ1-4 provide the parts outside the CDR3, is SAVISQKPSRDICQRGTSLTIQCQVDSQVTMMFWYRQQPGQSLTLIATANQGSEATYESGFVIDKFPISRPNLTFSTLTVSNMSPEDSSIYLCSVKGQGVNEKLFFGSGTQLSVL.

This clone has more than one count but fewer than ten. CDR3 protein: CAIRQGTSTDTQYF. The CDR3 nucleotides read TGTGCCATTAGACAGGGAACTAGCACAGATACGCAGTATTTT. The rearrangement joins TRBV10-3 to TRBJ2-3, with 7 bases identical to TRBD1. The germline CDR1 and CDR2 sequences are ENHRY and SYGVKD. The V gene end was trimmed by 9 bases and the J gene end by 0 bases; junction bases not matched to a gene: 6. The CDR3 is made up of 14 amino acids.

The chain couples TRBV23-1 to TRBJ2-7; tentatively, D is TRBD2 (6 bases). TRBV23-1 is treated as an ORF (open reading frame) with a function not yet certain. The CDR3 runs 15 residues. The V gene lost 0 bases and the J gene lost 4 bases, with 13 bases spanning the gap. CDR3 amino acids: CASSQSPSEPYEQYF. The CDR3 DNA reads TGCGCCAGCAGTCAATCCCCTAGCGAGCCTTACGAGCAGTACTTC.

The V and J genes are TRBV4-1 and TRBJ2-1, with a weak D call TRBD2 (6 bases). Trimming cost V 0 bases and J 1 base, with 16 bases left between them. CDR1 is MGHRA and CDR2 is YSYEKL in the germline V gene. This CDR3 has 18 residues. DNA for the CDR3: TGCGCCAGCAGCCAAGATCAAACCCCGGGACTTTCCTACAATGAGCAGTTCTTC. It encodes CASSQDQTPGLSYNEQFF.

This clone was observed a few times. This chain links TRBV13 with TRBJ2-3; unclear D gene. The germline V gene has CDR1 PRHDT and CDR2 FYEKMQ (reference sequence). The V gene lost 3 bases and the J gene lost 3 bases, with 7 bases spanning the gap. The CDR3 has 13 amino acids. CDR3 sequence (DNA): TGTGCCAGCAGCTTTACCCAGACAGATACGCAGTATTTT. Its protein is CASSFTQTDTQYF.

The gene calls are TRBV6-5 and TRBJ1-2, with D perhaps matching TRBD1 (5 bases). The germline CDR1 and CDR2 sequences are MNHEY and SVGAGI. The V gene lost 6 bases and the J gene lost 2 bases, with 16 bases spanning the gap. This CDR3 is built from 15 residues. The chain's CDR3 is CASSNPKTANYGYTF. CDR3 coding DNA: TGTGCCAGCAGCAATCCGAAGACAGCCAACTATGGCTACACCTTC.

The sample holds a few counts of this clone. At one boundary the junction diverges from the germline segment, which might be a read error. The chain couples TRBV30 to TRBJ1-4; the D is unclear. The CDR3 contains 11 residues. Germline loops: CDR1 GTSNPN, CDR2 SVGIG (reference sequence). The CDR3 nucleotides read TGTGCCTGGAGTGTCAACAGCTTCCTGGCTTTT. It yields the protein CAWSVNSFLAF.